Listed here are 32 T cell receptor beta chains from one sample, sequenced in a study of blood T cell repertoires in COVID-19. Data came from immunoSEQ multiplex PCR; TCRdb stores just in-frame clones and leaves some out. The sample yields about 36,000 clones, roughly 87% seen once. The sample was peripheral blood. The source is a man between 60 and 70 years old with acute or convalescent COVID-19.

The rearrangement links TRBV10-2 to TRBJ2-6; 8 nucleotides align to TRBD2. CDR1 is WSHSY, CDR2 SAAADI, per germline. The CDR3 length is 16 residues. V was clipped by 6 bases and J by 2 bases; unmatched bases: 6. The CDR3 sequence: CASRPGTSTGANVLTF. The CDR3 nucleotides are TGCGCCAGCAGGCCCGGGACTAGTACTGGGGCCAACGTCCTGACTTTC.

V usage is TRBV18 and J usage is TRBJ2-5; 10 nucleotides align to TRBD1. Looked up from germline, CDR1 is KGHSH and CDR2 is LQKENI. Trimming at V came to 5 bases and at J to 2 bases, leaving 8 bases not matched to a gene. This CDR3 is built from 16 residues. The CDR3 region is CASSVRQGAVQETQYF. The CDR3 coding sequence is TGTGCCAGCTCAGTCCGACAGGGGGCGGTTCAAGAGACCCAGTACTTC.

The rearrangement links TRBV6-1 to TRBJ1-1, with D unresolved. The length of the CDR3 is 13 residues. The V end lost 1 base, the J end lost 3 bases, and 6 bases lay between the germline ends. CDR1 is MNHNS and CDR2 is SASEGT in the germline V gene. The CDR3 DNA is TGTGCCAGCAGTGAAGTCCGGGACACTGAAGCTTTCTTT. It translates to CASSEVRDTEAFF.

CDR3 sequence: CASSSIRGGVYNEQFF. In DNA form, the CDR3 reads TGTGCCAGCAGCTCAATTCGAGGGGGGGTTTACAATGAGCAGTTCTTC. The chain carries TRBV14 and TRBJ2-1; maybe TRBD2 (7 bases). CDR1 SGHDN and CDR2 FVKESK come from the germline V gene. The CDR3 is 16 amino acids. The ends were cut back, 5 bases at V and 4 bases at J, with 18 bases in the middle.

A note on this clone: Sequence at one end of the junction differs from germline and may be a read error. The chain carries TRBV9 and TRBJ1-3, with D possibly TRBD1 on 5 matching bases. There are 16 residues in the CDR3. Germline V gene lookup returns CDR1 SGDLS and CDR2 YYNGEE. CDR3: CASSEGGHSSENTIYF. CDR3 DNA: TGTGCCAGCAGCGAGGGTGGACATAGCTCTGAAAACACCATATATTTT.

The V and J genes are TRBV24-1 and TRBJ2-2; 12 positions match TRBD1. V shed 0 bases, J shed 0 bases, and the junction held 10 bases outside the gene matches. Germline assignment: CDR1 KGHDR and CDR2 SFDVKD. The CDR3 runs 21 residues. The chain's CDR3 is CATSDLQGPGQGASNTGELFF. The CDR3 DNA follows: TGTGCCACCAGTGATTTGCAGGGTCCGGGACAGGGGGCATCGAACACCGGGGAGCTGTTTTTT.

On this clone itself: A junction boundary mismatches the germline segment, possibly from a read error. The DNA for the CDR3 is TGTGCCAGCAGCCAAGCAATCGGCATCCGACAGACTTTT. Amino acid sequence: CASSQAIGIRQTF. This rearrangement joins TRBV3-1 (or the pseudogene TRBV3-2) to TRBJ2-7, with a possible D match to TRBD1 (5 bases). The CDR3 covers 13 residues. In germline, CDR1 is LGHDT, CDR2 YNNKEL (reference sequence).

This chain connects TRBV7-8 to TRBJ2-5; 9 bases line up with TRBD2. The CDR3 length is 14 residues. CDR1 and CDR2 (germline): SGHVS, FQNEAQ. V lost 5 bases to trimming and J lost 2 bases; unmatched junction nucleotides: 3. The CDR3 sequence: CASSLSGGQETQYF. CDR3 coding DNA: TGTGCCAGCAGCCTTAGCGGGGGACAAGAGACCCAGTACTTC.

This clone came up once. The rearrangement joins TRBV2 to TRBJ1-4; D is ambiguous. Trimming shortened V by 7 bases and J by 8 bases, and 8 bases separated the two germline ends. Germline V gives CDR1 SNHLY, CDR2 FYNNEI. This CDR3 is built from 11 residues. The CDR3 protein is CASTGLEKLFF. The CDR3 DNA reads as TGTGCCAGCACCGGTTTGGAAAAACTGTTTTTT.

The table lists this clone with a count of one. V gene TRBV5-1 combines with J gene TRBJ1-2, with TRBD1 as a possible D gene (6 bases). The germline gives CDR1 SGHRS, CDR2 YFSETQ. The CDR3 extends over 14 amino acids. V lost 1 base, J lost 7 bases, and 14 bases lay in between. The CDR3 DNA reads TGCGCCAGCAGCTTGAAGGGGGGGTCTAGTGGCTACACCTTC. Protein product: CASSLKGGSSGYTF.

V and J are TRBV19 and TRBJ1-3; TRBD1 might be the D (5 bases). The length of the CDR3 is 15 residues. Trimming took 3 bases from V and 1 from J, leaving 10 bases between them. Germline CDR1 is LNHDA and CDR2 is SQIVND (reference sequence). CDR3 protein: CASSMVGTSGNTIYF. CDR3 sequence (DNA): TGTGCCAGTAGTATGGTAGGGACTTCTGGAAACACCATATATTTT. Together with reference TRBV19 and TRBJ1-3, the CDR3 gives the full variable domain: DGGITQSPKYLFRKEGQNVTLSCEQNLNHDAMYWYRQDPGQGLRLIYYSQIVNDFQKGDIAEGYSVSREKKESFPLTVTSAQKNPTAFYLCASSMVGTSGNTIYFGEGSWLTVV.

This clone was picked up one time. The CDR3, as DNA: TGCAGTGCTAGTCCAAAAAAAGAGACCCAGTACTTC. Translated, it gives CSASPKKETQYF. The rearrangement uses TRBV20-1 and TRBJ2-5; D is undetermined. The CDR3 contains 12 residues. V was shortened by 3 bases and J by 3 bases, with 8 bases between the two germline ends. Germline V gene lookup returns CDR1 DFQATT and CDR2 SNEGSKA (reference sequence).

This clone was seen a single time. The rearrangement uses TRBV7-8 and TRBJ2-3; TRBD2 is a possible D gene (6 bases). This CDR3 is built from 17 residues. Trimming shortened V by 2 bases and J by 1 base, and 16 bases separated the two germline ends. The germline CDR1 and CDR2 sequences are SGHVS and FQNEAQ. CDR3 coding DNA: TGTGCCAGCAGCTTAAGGCGGGGCCGGGCAGGCACAGATACGCAGTATTTT. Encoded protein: CASSLRRGRAGTDTQYF.

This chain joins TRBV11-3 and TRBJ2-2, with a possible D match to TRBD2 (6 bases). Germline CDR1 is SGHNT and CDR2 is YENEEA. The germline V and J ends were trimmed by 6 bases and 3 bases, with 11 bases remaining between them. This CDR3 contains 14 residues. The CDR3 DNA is TGTGCCAGCAGGGGAGGAATCGACACCGGGGAGCTGTTTTTT. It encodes CASRGGIDTGELFF. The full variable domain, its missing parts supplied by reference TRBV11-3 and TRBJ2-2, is EAGVVQSPRYKIIEKKQPVAFWCNPISGHNTLYWYLQNLGQGPELLIRYENEEAVDDSQLPKDRFSAERLKGVDSTLKIQPAELGDSAVYLCASRGGIDTGELFFGEGSRLTVL.

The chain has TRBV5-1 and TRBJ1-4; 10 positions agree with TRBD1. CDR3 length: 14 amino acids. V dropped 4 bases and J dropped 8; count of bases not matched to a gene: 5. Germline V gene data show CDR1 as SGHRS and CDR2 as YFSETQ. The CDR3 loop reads CASSRGQGREKLFF. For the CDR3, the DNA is TGCGCCAGCAGCCGGGGACAGGGGAGAGAAAAACTGTTTTTT. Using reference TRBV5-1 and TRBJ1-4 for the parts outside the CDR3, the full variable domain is KAGVTQTPRYLIKTRGQQVTLSCSPISGHRSVSWYQQTPGQGLQFLFEYFSETQRNKGNFPGRFSGRQFSNSRSEMNVSTLELGDSALYLCASSRGQGREKLFFGSGTQLSVL.

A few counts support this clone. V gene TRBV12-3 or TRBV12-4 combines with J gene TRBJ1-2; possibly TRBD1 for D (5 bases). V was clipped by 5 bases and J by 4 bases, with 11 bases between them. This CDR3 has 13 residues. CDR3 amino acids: CASSRTGGYGYTF. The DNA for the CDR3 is TGTGCCAGCAGTCGGACGGGGGGCTATGGCTACACCTTC.

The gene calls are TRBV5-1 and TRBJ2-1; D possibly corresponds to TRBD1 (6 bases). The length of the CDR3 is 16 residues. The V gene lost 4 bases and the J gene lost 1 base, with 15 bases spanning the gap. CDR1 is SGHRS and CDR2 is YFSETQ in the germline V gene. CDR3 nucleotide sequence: TGCGCCAGCAGCCTGGGTGGGACACTTTCCTACAATGAGCAGTTCTTC. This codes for CASSLGGTLSYNEQFF.

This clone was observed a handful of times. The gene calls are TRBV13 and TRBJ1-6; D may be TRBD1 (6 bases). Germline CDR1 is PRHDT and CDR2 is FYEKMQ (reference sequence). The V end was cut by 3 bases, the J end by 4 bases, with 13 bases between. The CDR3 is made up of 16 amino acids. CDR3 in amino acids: CASSLSATGYNSPLHF. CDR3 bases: TGTGCCAGCAGCTTGAGCGCGACAGGATATAATTCACCCCTCCACTTT.

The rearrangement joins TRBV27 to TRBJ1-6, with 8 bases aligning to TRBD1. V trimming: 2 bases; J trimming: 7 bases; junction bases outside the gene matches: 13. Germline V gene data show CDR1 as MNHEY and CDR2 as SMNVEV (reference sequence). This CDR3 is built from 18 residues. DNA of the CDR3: TGTGCCAGCAGTTTACGTTTTATTTGGGGACAGGAAAATTCACCCCTCCACTTT. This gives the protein CASSLRFIWGQENSPLHF.

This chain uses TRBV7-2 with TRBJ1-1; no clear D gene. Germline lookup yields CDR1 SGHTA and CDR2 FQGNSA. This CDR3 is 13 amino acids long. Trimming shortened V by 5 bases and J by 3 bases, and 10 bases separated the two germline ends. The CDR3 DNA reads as TGTGCCAGCAGCAGAGATTCTCACACTGAAGCTTTCTTT. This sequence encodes CASSRDSHTEAFF.

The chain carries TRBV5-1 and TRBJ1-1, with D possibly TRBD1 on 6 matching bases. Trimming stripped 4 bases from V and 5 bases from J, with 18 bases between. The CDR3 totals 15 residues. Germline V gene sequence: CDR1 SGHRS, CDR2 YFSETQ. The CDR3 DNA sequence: TGCGCCAGCAGCATACAACAGGGAGAAAGGACTGAAGCTTTCTTT. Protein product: CASSIQQGERTEAFF. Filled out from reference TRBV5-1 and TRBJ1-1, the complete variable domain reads KAGVTQTPRYLIKTRGQQVTLSCSPISGHRSVSWYQQTPGQGLQFLFEYFSETQRNKGNFPGRFSGRQFSNSRSEMNVSTLELGDSALYLCASSIQQGERTEAFFGQGTRLTVV.

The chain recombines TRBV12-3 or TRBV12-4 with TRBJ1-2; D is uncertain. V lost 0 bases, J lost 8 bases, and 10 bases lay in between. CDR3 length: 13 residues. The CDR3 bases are TGTGCCAGCAGTTTAGCGCGGGTATCAGGCTACACCTTC. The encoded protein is CASSLARVSGYTF.

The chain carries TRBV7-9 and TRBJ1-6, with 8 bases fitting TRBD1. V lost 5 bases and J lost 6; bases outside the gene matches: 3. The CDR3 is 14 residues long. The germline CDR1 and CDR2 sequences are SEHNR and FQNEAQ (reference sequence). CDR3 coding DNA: TGTGCCAGCAGCGACAGGGGCGGTAATTCACCCCTCCACTTT. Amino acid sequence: CASSDRGGNSPLHF.

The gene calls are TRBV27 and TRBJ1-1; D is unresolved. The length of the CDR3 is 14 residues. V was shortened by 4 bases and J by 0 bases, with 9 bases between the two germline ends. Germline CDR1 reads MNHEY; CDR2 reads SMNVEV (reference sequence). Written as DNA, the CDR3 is TGTGCCAGCAGTTCACAGTCCATGAACACTGAAGCTTTCTTT. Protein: CASSSQSMNTEAFF.

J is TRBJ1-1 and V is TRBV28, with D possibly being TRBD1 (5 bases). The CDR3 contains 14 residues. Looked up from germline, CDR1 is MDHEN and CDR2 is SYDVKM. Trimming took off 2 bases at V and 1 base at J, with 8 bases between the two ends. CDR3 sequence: CASSLAGGNTEAFF. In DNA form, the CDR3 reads TGTGCCAGCAGTTTAGCGGGGGGGAACACTGAAGCTTTCTTT.

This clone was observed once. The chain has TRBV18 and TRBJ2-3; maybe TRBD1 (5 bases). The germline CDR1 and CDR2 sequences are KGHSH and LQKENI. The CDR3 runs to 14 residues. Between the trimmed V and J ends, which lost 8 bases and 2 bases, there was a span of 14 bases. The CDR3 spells CASETDSNTDTQYF. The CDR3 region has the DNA TGTGCCAGCGAGACAGACTCCAACACAGATACGCAGTATTTT. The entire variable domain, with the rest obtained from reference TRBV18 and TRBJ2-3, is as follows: NAGVMQNPRHLVRRRGQEARLRCSPMKGHSHVYWYRQLPEEGLKFMVYLQKENIIDESGMPKERFSAEFPKEGPSILRIQQVVRGDSAAYFCASETDSNTDTQYFGPGTRLTVL.

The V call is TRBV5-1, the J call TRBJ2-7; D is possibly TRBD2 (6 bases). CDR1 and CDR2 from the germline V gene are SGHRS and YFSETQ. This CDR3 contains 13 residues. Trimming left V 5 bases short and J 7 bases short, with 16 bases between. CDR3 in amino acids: CASSSDPGGEQYF. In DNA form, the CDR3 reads TGCGCCAGCAGTTCCGACCCTGGGGGGGAGCAGTACTTC.

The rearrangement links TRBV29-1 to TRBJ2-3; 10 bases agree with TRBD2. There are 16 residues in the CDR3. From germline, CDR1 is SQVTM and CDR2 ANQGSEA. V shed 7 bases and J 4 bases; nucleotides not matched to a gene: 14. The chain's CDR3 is CSGWVAGGDSADTQYF. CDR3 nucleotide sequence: TGCAGCGGTTGGGTAGCGGGAGGAGATTCGGCAGATACGCAGTATTTT.

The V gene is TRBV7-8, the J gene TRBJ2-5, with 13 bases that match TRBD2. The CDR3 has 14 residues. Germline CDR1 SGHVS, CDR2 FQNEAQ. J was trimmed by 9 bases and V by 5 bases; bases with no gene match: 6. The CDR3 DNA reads TGTGCCAGCAGCCGGGGACTAGCGGGATGGTCCCAGTACTTC. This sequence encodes CASSRGLAGWSQYF. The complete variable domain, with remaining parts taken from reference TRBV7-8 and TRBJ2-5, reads GAGVSQSPRYKVAKRGQDVALRCDPISGHVSLFWYQQALGQGPEFLTYFQNEAQLDKSGLPSDRFFAERPEGSVSTLKIQRTQQEDSAVYLCASSRGLAGWSQYFGPGTRLLVL.

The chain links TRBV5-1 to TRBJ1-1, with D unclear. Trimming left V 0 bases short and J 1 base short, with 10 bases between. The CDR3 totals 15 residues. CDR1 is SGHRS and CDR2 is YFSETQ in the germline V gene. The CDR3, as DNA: TGCGCCAGCAGCTTGGATCCAGGAACGAACACTGAAGCTTTCTTT. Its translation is CASSLDPGTNTEAFF.

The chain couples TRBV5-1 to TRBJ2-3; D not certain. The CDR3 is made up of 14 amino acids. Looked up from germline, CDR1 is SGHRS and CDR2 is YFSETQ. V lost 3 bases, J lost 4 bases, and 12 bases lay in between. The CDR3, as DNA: TGCGCCAGCAGCTCTCTAGTTGGTTCAGATACGCAGTATTTT. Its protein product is CASSSLVGSDTQYF. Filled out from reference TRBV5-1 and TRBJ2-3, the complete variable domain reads KAGVTQTPRYLIKTRGQQVTLSCSPISGHRSVSWYQQTPGQGLQFLFEYFSETQRNKGNFPGRFSGRQFSNSRSEMNVSTLELGDSALYLCASSSLVGSDTQYFGPGTRLTVL.

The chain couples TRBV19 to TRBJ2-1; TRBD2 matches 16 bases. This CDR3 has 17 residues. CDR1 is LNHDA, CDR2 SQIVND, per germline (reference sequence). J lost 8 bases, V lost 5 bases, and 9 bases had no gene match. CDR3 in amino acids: CASSRPGLAGGPDEQFF. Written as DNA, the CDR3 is TGTGCCAGTAGTCGCCCGGGACTAGCGGGAGGGCCAGATGAGCAGTTCTTC.